Listed below are T cell receptor beta chains from one sample, sequenced in a study of blood T cell repertoires in COVID-19. This table comes from immunoSEQ multiplex PCR, and its TCRdb copy is limited to in-frame clones, with some not included. Here the sample spans some 210,000 clones, 80% to 90% being singletons. The sequencing sample was made of PBMCs or T cells enriched from blood (not recorded which). These receptors were collected from a middle-aged man who had recovered from COVID-19. CDR3s include the opening cysteine and the closing phenylalanine or tryptophan. D genes are given only for firm matches. For some rows the clone size is stated as once, few or many, or as a class when expanded; others skip it.

clone_size: NA; cdr3_length: 16; j_call: TRBJ2-5; v_call: TRBV4-1; d_call: NA; cdr3_nt: TGCGCCAGCAGCCAAGTTAGTGGGGGCGGGCAGGAGACCCAGTACTTC; cdr3_aa: CASSQVSGGGQETQYF
clone_size: NA; cdr3_length: 17; j_call: TRBJ2-1; v_call: TRBV27; d_call: TRBD2; cdr3_nt: TGTGCCAGCAGTTTCGGTGGGGGACTAGCGGCCTACAATGAGCAGTTCTTC; cdr3_aa: CASSFGGGLAAYNEQFF
clone_size: once; cdr3_length: 15; j_call: TRBJ1-3; v_call: TRBV6-5; d_call: TRBD1; cdr3_nt: TGTGCCAGCAGTTCGCTCGGGACAGTGACGAACACCATATATTTT; cdr3_aa: CASSSLGTVTNTIYF
clone_size: NA; cdr3_length: 12; j_call: TRBJ2-3; v_call: TRBV12-3/TRBV12-4; d_call: TRBD2; cdr3_nt: TGTGCCAGCAGTTTGCGGGGGGATACGCAGTATTTT; cdr3_aa: CASSLRGDTQYF
clone_size: NA; cdr3_length: 18; j_call: TRBJ2-3; v_call: TRBV5-1; d_call: TRBD1; cdr3_nt: TGCGCCAGCAGCTCCACCCCGACAGGGGGCGCCATAGCAGATACGCAGTATTTT; cdr3_aa: CASSSTPTGGAIADTQYF
clone_size: NA; cdr3_length: 15; j_call: TRBJ1-6; v_call: TRBV2; d_call: TRBD1; cdr3_nt: TGTGCCAGCAGTGGATTGGACAGGGTAGGCTCACCCCTCCACTTT; cdr3_aa: CASSGLDRVGSPLHF
clone_size: NA; cdr3_length: 13; j_call: TRBJ2-1; v_call: TRBV7-3; d_call: NA; cdr3_nt: TGTGCCAGCAGCTTACCCGGGGGAGATGAGCAGTTCTTC; cdr3_aa: CASSLPGGDEQFF
clone_size: few; cdr3_length: 15; j_call: TRBJ1-2; v_call: TRBV19; d_call: NA; cdr3_nt: TGTGCCAGTAGCTCCGCGGAGGGATTCGACTATGGCTACACCTTC; cdr3_aa: CASSSAEGFDYGYTF
clone_size: NA; cdr3_length: 11; j_call: TRBJ1-1; v_call: TRBV10-3; d_call: NA; cdr3_nt: TGTGCCTCGGCAGGGTTGGCTGAAGCTTTCTTT; cdr3_aa: CASAGLAEAFF
clone_size: NA; cdr3_length: 19; j_call: TRBJ2-7; v_call: TRBV5-6; d_call: TRBD1; cdr3_nt: TGTGCCAGCAGCCCACAGGGACAGGGCCTACTAACGCCCTCCTACGAGCAGTACTTC; cdr3_aa: CASSPQGQGLLTPSYEQYF
clone_size: NA; cdr3_length: 16; j_call: TRBJ2-5; v_call: TRBV7-9; d_call: NA; cdr3_nt: TGTGCCAGCAGCGAGGCCACGGACAGTTACCAAGAGACCCAGTACTTC; cdr3_aa: CASSEATDSYQETQYF
clone_size: NA; cdr3_length: 15; j_call: TRBJ1-6; v_call: TRBV20-1; d_call: NA; cdr3_nt: TGCAGTGCTAGTATTACCGGGACACGGGATTCACCCCTCCACTTT; cdr3_aa: CSASITGTRDSPLHF
clone_size: few; cdr3_length: 20; j_call: TRBJ2-7; v_call: TRBV21-1; d_call: NA; cdr3_nt: TGTGCCAGCAGCAAATGGGCCGACAGGGAGACGGAGGTAAGCTCCTACGAGCAGTACTTC; cdr3_aa: CASSKWADRETEVSSYEQYF
clone_size: NA; cdr3_length: 14; j_call: TRBJ1-1; v_call: TRBV19; d_call: TRBD1; cdr3_nt: TGTGCCAGTAGTAGGGGACAGATGAACACTGAAGCTTTCTTT; cdr3_aa: CASSRGQMNTEAFF
clone_size: NA; cdr3_length: 14; j_call: TRBJ2-2; v_call: TRBV3-1/TRBV3-2; d_call: NA; cdr3_nt: TGTGCCAGCAGCCGCCGACAGAACACCGGGGAGCTGTTTTTT; cdr3_aa: CASSRRQNTGELFF
clone_size: NA; cdr3_length: 13; j_call: TRBJ2-7; v_call: TRBV18; d_call: NA; cdr3_nt: TGTGCCAGCTCACCCCTGGGCCGCTACGAGCAGTACTTC; cdr3_aa: CASSPLGRYEQYF
clone_size: NA; cdr3_length: 17; j_call: TRBJ1-1; v_call: TRBV5-1; d_call: TRBD1; cdr3_nt: TGCGCCAGCAGCTTGTATGAGACAGGGGTCTCGAACACTGAAGCTTTCTTT; cdr3_aa: CASSLYETGVSNTEAFF
clone_size: NA; cdr3_length: 14; j_call: TRBJ2-2; v_call: TRBV6-5; d_call: NA; cdr3_nt: TGTGCCAGCAGTTACTCGCGGGGGCCCCGGGAGCTGTTTTTT; cdr3_aa: CASSYSRGPRELFF
clone_size: once; cdr3_length: 14; j_call: TRBJ1-2; v_call: TRBV7-9; d_call: NA; cdr3_nt: TGTGCCAGCAGCTCTGGGGGCCGAGCGTATGGCTACACCTTC; cdr3_aa: CASSSGGRAYGYTF
clone_size: many; cdr3_length: 14; j_call: TRBJ1-2; v_call: TRBV5-6; d_call: TRBD1; cdr3_nt: TGTGCCAGCAGCTTGGGGACAGGGTATTATGGCTACACCTTC; cdr3_aa: CASSLGTGYYGYTF
clone_size: once; cdr3_length: 16; j_call: TRBJ1-5; v_call: TRBV18; d_call: TRBD1; cdr3_nt: TGTGCCAGCTCATCTGGGACAGGGGATAACAATCAGCCCCAGCATTTT; cdr3_aa: CASSSGTGDNNQPQHF
clone_size: NA; cdr3_length: 15; j_call: TRBJ1-5; v_call: TRBV4-1; d_call: TRBD1; cdr3_nt: TGCGCCAGCAGCCAAACAGGGGACGGCAATCAGCCCCAGCATTTT; cdr3_aa: CASSQTGDGNQPQHF
clone_size: once; cdr3_length: 15; j_call: TRBJ1-2; v_call: TRBV3-1/TRBV3-2; d_call: NA; cdr3_nt: TGTGCCAGCAGCCAAGGGGGGGGAACGGGCTATGGCTACACCTTC; cdr3_aa: CASSQGGGTGYGYTF
clone_size: NA; cdr3_length: 17; j_call: TRBJ2-4; v_call: TRBV15; d_call: NA; cdr3_nt: TGTGCCACCAGCAGAGCCAAGACGGTGGGGCCAGGGAACATTCAGTACTTC; cdr3_aa: CATSRAKTVGPGNIQYF
clone_size: NA; cdr3_length: 16; j_call: TRBJ2-7; v_call: TRBV27; d_call: TRBD1; cdr3_nt: TGTGCCAGCAGTTTAAAACAGGGGGCCAGCTCCTACGAGCAGTACTTC; cdr3_aa: CASSLKQGASSYEQYF
clone_size: NA; cdr3_length: 15; j_call: TRBJ1-4; v_call: TRBV5-1; d_call: TRBD1; cdr3_nt: TGCGCCAGCAGCCTGGGAGGACAGGGGGCTGAAAAACTGTTTTTT; cdr3_aa: CASSLGGQGAEKLFF
clone_size: NA; cdr3_length: 14; j_call: TRBJ1-4; v_call: TRBV6-5; d_call: NA; cdr3_nt: TGTGCCAGCAGTTACGGAAGAGGGAATGAAAAACTGTTTTTT; cdr3_aa: CASSYGRGNEKLFF
clone_size: NA; cdr3_length: 15; j_call: TRBJ2-7; v_call: TRBV4-2; d_call: NA; cdr3_nt: TGTGCCAGCAGCCAAGTTAGCGGCGCAACCTACGAGCAGTACTTC; cdr3_aa: CASSQVSGATYEQYF
clone_size: NA; cdr3_length: 15; j_call: TRBJ1-2; v_call: TRBV27; d_call: NA; cdr3_nt: TGTGCCAGCAGTTTAACCTCAACTTCTAACTATGGCTACACCTTC; cdr3_aa: CASSLTSTSNYGYTF
clone_size: NA; cdr3_length: 13; j_call: TRBJ1-5; v_call: TRBV29-1; d_call: TRBD1; cdr3_nt: TGCAGCGTTCTCACAGGGGGGGATCAGCCCCAGCATTTT; cdr3_aa: CSVLTGGDQPQHF
clone_size: NA; cdr3_length: 14; j_call: TRBJ1-2; v_call: TRBV5-1; d_call: TRBD1; cdr3_nt: TGCGCCAGCAGCTCGGGACAGGGATTCTATGGCTACACCTTC; cdr3_aa: CASSSGQGFYGYTF
clone_size: NA; cdr3_length: 18; j_call: TRBJ1-1; v_call: TRBV5-1; d_call: NA; cdr3_nt: TGCGCCAGCAGCTTGGCCGTAGTTTCCAGGGGAGGGGTCACTGAAGCTTTCTTT; cdr3_aa: CASSLAVVSRGGVTEAFF
clone_size: once; cdr3_length: 18; j_call: TRBJ1-5; v_call: TRBV5-1; d_call: TRBD1; cdr3_nt: TGCGCCAGCAGCTTGGGGACAGGGGGCGTGAATAGCAATCAGCCCCAGCATTTT; cdr3_aa: CASSLGTGGVNSNQPQHF
clone_size: NA; cdr3_length: 14; j_call: TRBJ1-2; v_call: TRBV7-8; d_call: NA; cdr3_nt: TGTGCCAGCAGCACCACGACAGCTAACTATGGCTACACCTTC; cdr3_aa: CASSTTTANYGYTF
clone_size: NA; cdr3_length: 15; j_call: TRBJ2-3; v_call: TRBV7-3; d_call: NA; cdr3_nt: TGTGCCAGCAGCTTAACGCGGCTAGATAGGGATACGCAGTATTTT; cdr3_aa: CASSLTRLDRDTQYF
clone_size: NA; cdr3_length: 12; j_call: TRBJ2-7; v_call: TRBV24-1; d_call: NA; cdr3_nt: TGTGCCACCAGTGACGGGGTACGCGAGCAGTACTTC; cdr3_aa: CATSDGVREQYF
clone_size: once; cdr3_length: 14; j_call: TRBJ2-3; v_call: TRBV4-2; d_call: NA; cdr3_nt: TGTGCCAGCAGCCAAACCGGGGATCTGGGTACGCAGTATTTT; cdr3_aa: CASSQTGDLGTQYF
clone_size: once; cdr3_length: 15; j_call: TRBJ2-7; v_call: TRBV5-1; d_call: TRBD2; cdr3_nt: TGCGCCAGCAGCCAGACTAGCGGGGGGACCTACGAGCAGTACTTC; cdr3_aa: CASSQTSGGTYEQYF
clone_size: NA; cdr3_length: 16; j_call: TRBJ1-6; v_call: TRBV15; d_call: TRBD1; cdr3_nt: TGTGCCACCAGCAGAGGCAGACAGGGGGTAGATTCACCCCTCCACTTT; cdr3_aa: CATSRGRQGVDSPLHF
clone_size: NA; cdr3_length: 13; j_call: TRBJ1-1; v_call: TRBV19; d_call: NA; cdr3_nt: TGTGCCAGTCAAAGGGGAGGGGACACTGAAGCTTTCTTT; cdr3_aa: CASQRGGDTEAFF
clone_size: NA; cdr3_length: 16; j_call: TRBJ2-1; v_call: TRBV7-8; d_call: NA; cdr3_nt: TGTGCCAGCAGCCCGAGTGACGGGAGCTCCTACAATGAGCAGTTCTTC; cdr3_aa: CASSPSDGSSYNEQFF
clone_size: few; cdr3_length: 14; j_call: TRBJ1-4; v_call: TRBV27; d_call: TRBD1; cdr3_nt: TGTGCCAGCAGTTCAGGGGGCTTGGATGAAAAACTGTTTTTT; cdr3_aa: CASSSGGLDEKLFF
clone_size: NA; cdr3_length: 14; j_call: TRBJ1-2; v_call: TRBV2; d_call: TRBD1; cdr3_nt: TGTGCCAGCACCGCGGACAGGGCTAACTATGGCTACACCTTC; cdr3_aa: CASTADRANYGYTF
clone_size: NA; cdr3_length: 15; j_call: TRBJ1-4; v_call: TRBV12-5; d_call: TRBD1; cdr3_nt: TGTGCTAGTGGTTTGCTCGGCCAGGGGGGTGAAAAACTGTTTTTT; cdr3_aa: CASGLLGQGGEKLFF
clone_size: NA; cdr3_length: 16; j_call: TRBJ1-1; v_call: TRBV19; d_call: TRBD1; cdr3_nt: TGTGCCAGTAGTATGGGACAGGGTAGTGTGATAACTGAAGCTTTCTTT; cdr3_aa: CASSMGQGSVITEAFF
clone_size: NA; cdr3_length: 16; j_call: TRBJ2-1; v_call: TRBV24-1; d_call: TRBD2; cdr3_nt: TGTGCCACCAGTGATGGGACTAGCGGGAGGGGGGATGAGCAGTTCTTC; cdr3_aa: CATSDGTSGRGDEQFF
clone_size: NA; cdr3_length: 12; j_call: TRBJ2-1; v_call: TRBV4-1; d_call: TRBD1; cdr3_nt: TGCGCCAGCAGTGGGACAGACTCCGAGCAGTTCTTC; cdr3_aa: CASSGTDSEQFF
clone_size: NA; cdr3_length: 12; j_call: TRBJ2-3; v_call: TRBV18; d_call: NA; cdr3_nt: TGTGCCAGCTCATCCGGGACAGATACGCAGTATTTT; cdr3_aa: CASSSGTDTQYF
clone_size: NA; cdr3_length: 15; j_call: TRBJ1-2; v_call: TRBV7-9; d_call: NA; cdr3_nt: TGTGCCAGCAGCTTAGCTGGGCCAAGGCCTTATGGCTACACCTTC; cdr3_aa: CASSLAGPRPYGYTF
clone_size: NA; cdr3_length: 14; j_call: TRBJ1-5; v_call: TRBV25-1; d_call: NA; cdr3_nt: TGTGCCAGCAGTGAATATATTAGCAATCAGCCCCAGCATTTT; cdr3_aa: CASSEYISNQPQHF
clone_size: NA; cdr3_length: 14; j_call: TRBJ1-2; v_call: TRBV7-2; d_call: NA; cdr3_nt: TGTGCCAGCAGCTTAACGGCACAGAACTATGGCTACACCTTC; cdr3_aa: CASSLTAQNYGYTF
clone_size: NA; cdr3_length: 14; j_call: TRBJ1-5; v_call: TRBV19; d_call: NA; cdr3_nt: TGTGCCAGTAGTATCGAGCATAGCAATCAGCCCCAGCATTTT; cdr3_aa: CASSIEHSNQPQHF